The 26 T cell receptor beta chains below were found in one sample sequenced in a study of CD8+ T cells in alopecia areata. RNA extraction and reverse transcription yielded cDNA as sequencing template. Assay used: immunoSEQ multiplex PCR; TCRdb lists only in-frame clones, some missing. The sample holds around 100,000 clones, roughly 50% seen once. Source material: CD4+ T cells sorted from blood. These receptors were obtained from a human donor in good health.

The chain uses TRBV29-1 and TRBJ2-7, with D perhaps matching TRBD2 (7 bases). The CDR3 is 14 amino acids. CDR1 and CDR2 from the germline V gene are SQVTM and ANQGSEA. V shed 2 bases and J shed 2 bases, with 13 bases lying between them. The CDR3 loop reads CSVEPQGGTYEQYF. The CDR3 DNA sequence: TGCAGCGTTGAACCACAGGGAGGGACCTACGAGCAGTACTTC.

The chain uses TRBV29-1 and TRBJ1-1; D may be TRBD1 (6 bases). V was trimmed by 2 bases and J by 1 base, leaving 17 bases between them. The germline V gene encodes CDR1 SQVTM and CDR2 ANQGSEA. There are 16 residues in the CDR3. CDR3 region: CSVEMLSRGQNTEAFF. The CDR3 coding sequence is TGCAGCGTTGAAATGCTTAGCAGGGGCCAGAACACTGAAGCTTTCTTT.

J is TRBJ2-3 and V is TRBV19; D is perhaps TRBD2 (6 bases). This CDR3 region has 15 residues. Deletions cut 3 bases from V and 5 bases from J, with 15 bases between. Germline CDR1 reads LNHDA; CDR2 reads SQIVND (reference sequence). The CDR3 DNA reads TGTGCCAGTAGTATGGGGGACTCAGGCAGAGATACGCAGTATTTT. Encoded protein: CASSMGDSGRDTQYF.

The chain uses TRBV29-1 and TRBJ2-3; D gene uncertain. V shed 0 bases and J shed 5 bases, with 12 bases lying between them. CDR3 length: 14 residues. CDR1 SQVTM and CDR2 ANQGSEA come from the germline V gene. The CDR3 spells CSVEDHGARDTQYF. The CDR3 nucleotides read TGCAGCGTTGAAGATCATGGCGCCCGAGATACGCAGTATTTT.

The sample holds a few counts of this clone. The chain couples TRBV14 to TRBJ2-5; D unresolved. The CDR3 extends over 15 amino acids. The V gene lost 5 bases and the J gene lost 4 bases, with 17 bases spanning the gap. Germline assignment: CDR1 SGHDN and CDR2 FVKESK. DNA of the CDR3: TGTGCCAGCAGCTACGCGACCCTTAGTGGAGAGACCCAGTACTTC. The encoded protein is CASSYATLSGETQYF.

The V call is TRBV18, the J call TRBJ1-1, with TRBD1 matching over 7 bases. The V and J ends lost 4 bases and 3 bases, in that order; junction bases with no gene match: 8. Germline lookup yields CDR1 KGHSH and CDR2 LQKENI. This CDR3 contains 15 residues. The CDR3 is CASSLPPTGYTEAFF. CDR3 DNA sequence: TGTGCCAGCTCACTCCCCCCGACAGGGTACACTGAAGCTTTCTTT.

In regard to this clone: The same CDR3 arises from other DNA sequences in this sample as well. DNA of the CDR3: TGTGCCAGCAGCCCAGGAGGAGTCCGAGAGACCCAGTACTTC. This encodes CASSPGGVRETQYF. The gene calls are TRBV7-2 and TRBJ2-5; the D gene is possibly TRBD2 (5 bases). The V and J ends lost 5 bases and 4 bases respectively, with 14 bases between them. CDR1 and CDR2 (germline): SGHTA, FQGNSA. The CDR3 consists of 14 residues.

The gene calls are TRBV5-1 and TRBJ2-7; D is undetermined. V lost 0 bases, J lost 3 bases, and 10 bases lay in between. Germline V gene data show CDR1 as SGHRS and CDR2 as YFSETQ. This CDR3 contains 14 residues. CDR3 loop: CASSLATEIYEQYF. The DNA of the CDR3 is TGCGCCAGCAGCTTGGCCACAGAAATCTACGAGCAGTACTTC.

The chain links TRBV5-6 to TRBJ2-7; unclear D gene. Per the germline V gene, CDR1 is SGHDT and CDR2 is YYEEEE. V was pared by 4 bases and J by 2 bases, with 10 bases between. The CDR3 is 13 amino acids. In DNA form, the CDR3 reads TGTGCCAGCAGCCTCACCTATCCCTACGAGCAGTACTTC. This translates into CASSLTYPYEQYF.

The rearrangement joins TRBV29-1 to TRBJ1-1; 8 bases agree with TRBD1. The junction had 5 bases not matched to a gene; V was cut back by 7 bases and J by 4 bases. Germline V gene data show CDR1 as SQVTM and CDR2 as ANQGSEA. The CDR3 extends over 12 amino acids. CDR3 nucleotides: TGCAGCGCAGGGACAGGTTTCACTGAAGCTTTCTTT. Protein: CSAGTGFTEAFF.

The V gene is TRBV10-3, the J gene TRBJ2-1, with D unclear. Trimming removed 5 bases from V and 4 bases from J, with 0 bases in between. CDR1 is ENHRY, CDR2 SYGVKD, per germline. The CDR3 covers 10 residues. The CDR3: CAISYNEQFF. DNA for the CDR3: TGTGCCATCAGTTACAATGAGCAGTTCTTC.

The chain carries TRBV27 and TRBJ1-1; D is undetermined. Germline CDR1 MNHEY, CDR2 SMNVEV (reference sequence). CDR3 length: 14 residues. V lost 5 bases and J lost 4, with 14 bases in between. As DNA, the CDR3 is TGTGCCAGCAGTGGATCGGCTTTCAGCACTGAAGCTTTCTTT. Protein: CASSGSAFSTEAFF.

The gene calls are TRBV4-1 and TRBJ1-6; 9 nucleotides match TRBD1. V shed 5 bases, J shed 0 bases, and the junction held 2 bases outside the gene matches. Germline V CDR1 and CDR2: MGHRA, YSYEKL. The length of the CDR3 is 16 residues. The CDR3 sequence: CASSGTGSSYNSPLHF. The CDR3 bases are TGCGCCAGCAGCGGGACAGGGAGCTCCTATAATTCACCCCTCCACTTT.

This clone came up a few times. The chain recombines TRBV7-9 with TRBJ2-3; 7 bases are a match to TRBD2. The length of the CDR3 is 15 residues. The junction had 6 bases not matched to a gene; V was cut back by 3 bases and J by 3 bases. Germline CDR1 and CDR2: SEHNR and FQNEAQ (reference sequence). The CDR3 spells CASSFFLAETDTQYF. CDR3 bases: TGTGCCAGCAGCTTTTTCCTAGCGGAAACAGATACGCAGTATTTT.

The rearrangement joins TRBV6-6 to TRBJ1-5, with D possibly TRBD1 on 5 matching bases. This CDR3 is 15 amino acids long. Per the germline V gene, CDR1 is MNHNY and CDR2 is SVGAGI (reference sequence). Trimming left V 6 bases short and J 2 bases short, with 14 bases between. CDR3 region: CASSLQGMGNQPQHF. The CDR3 DNA follows: TGTGCCAGCAGCCTTCAGGGAATGGGCAATCAGCCCCAGCATTTT.

This clone appeared a few times. V is TRBV7-8 and J is TRBJ2-1; D may be TRBD1 (6 bases). CDR3 length: 15 amino acids. Trimming left V 5 bases short and J 6 bases short, with 17 bases between. Germline CDR1 is SGHVS and CDR2 is FQNEAQ. The CDR3 reads CASSRIQGSLNEQFF. CDR3 bases: TGTGCCAGCAGCCGAATCCAGGGGTCCCTCAATGAGCAGTTCTTC. Variable domain in full (rest from reference TRBV7-8 and TRBJ2-1): GAGVSQSPRYKVAKRGQDVALRCDPISGHVSLFWYQQALGQGPEFLTYFQNEAQLDKSGLPSDRFFAERPEGSVSTLKIQRTQQEDSAVYLCASSRIQGSLNEQFFGPGTRLTVL.

This clone has only a few counts. V usage is TRBV2 and J usage is TRBJ1-6; unclear D gene. Germline V gene lookup returns CDR1 SNHLY and CDR2 FYNNEI. V lost 3 bases, J lost 10 bases, and 10 bases lay in between. The CDR3 loop spans 13 amino acids. The CDR3: CASSEPGRSPLHF. The CDR3 nucleotides are TGTGCCAGCAGTGAGCCAGGAAGGTCACCCCTCCACTTT.

This clone was seen a handful of times. CDR3: CASSLMASGNEQFF. The CDR3 bases are TGTGCCAGCAGCTTAATGGCTAGCGGCAATGAGCAGTTCTTC. The chain is built from TRBV7-2 and TRBJ2-1, with 7 bases matching TRBD2. The V and J ends lost 2 bases and 6 bases, in that order; junction bases with no gene match: 4. Germline V lookup: CDR1 SGHTA, CDR2 FQGNSA. The length of the CDR3 is 14 residues.

V usage is TRBV29-1 and J usage is TRBJ2-1; 7 bases fit TRBD1. V gave up 5 bases and J gave up 0 bases; unmatched junction bases: 7. CDR3 size: 15 residues. From germline, CDR1 is SQVTM and CDR2 ANQGSEA. In nucleotides, the CDR3 is TGCAGCGTTACAGGGGCCCTGAGCTCCTACAATGAGCAGTTCTTC. Protein product: CSVTGALSSYNEQFF.

The rearrangement links TRBV10-3 to TRBJ2-7; no definite D call. V was shortened by 10 bases and J by 0 bases, with 13 bases between the two germline ends. Germline V gives CDR1 ENHRY, CDR2 SYGVKD. This CDR3 has 13 residues. The CDR3: CATAVSLSYEQYF. CDR3 nucleotides: TGTGCCACCGCAGTTTCGCTCTCCTACGAGCAGTACTTC.

V and J are TRBV6-5 and TRBJ1-2; no definite D call. Per the germline V gene, CDR1 is MNHEY and CDR2 is SVGAGI. V was pared by 2 bases and J by 5 bases, with 15 bases between. The CDR3 runs to 15 residues. CDR3 protein: CASSYGPGRWYGYTF. The CDR3 nucleotides read TGTGCCAGCAGTTACGGGCCAGGTCGTTGGTATGGCTACACCTTC.

The chain uses TRBV27 and TRBJ2-2; tentative D call: TRBD1 (6 bases). The V end lost 3 bases, the J end lost 4 bases, and 15 bases lay between the germline ends. Germline V CDR1 and CDR2: MNHEY, SMNVEV (reference sequence). The CDR3 consists of 16 residues. CDR3 protein: CASSLGWDISTGELFF. CDR3 coding DNA: TGTGCCAGCAGTTTGGGATGGGACATCTCCACCGGGGAGCTGTTTTTT.

V and J are TRBV9 and TRBJ1-1; D gene unclear. CDR3 size: 15 residues. Germline values: CDR1 SGDLS, CDR2 YYNGEE. V was shortened by 0 bases and J by 3 bases, with 12 bases between the two germline ends. This chain's CDR3 is CASSVVAAAYTEAFF. The CDR3 DNA is TGTGCCAGCAGCGTAGTGGCAGCAGCTTACACTGAAGCTTTCTTT.

The chain joins TRBV30 to TRBJ2-5, with 8 bases aligning to TRBD1. The length of the CDR3 is 12 residues. Germline V gene sequence: CDR1 GTSNPN, CDR2 SVGIG (reference sequence). Trimming cost V 3 bases and J 5 bases; bases outside gene matches: 2. The CDR3 reads CAWSRGRETQYF. The CDR3 DNA reads TGTGCCTGGAGCAGGGGGCGGGAGACCCAGTACTTC.

This clone was picked up a small number of times. The chain has TRBV4-3 and TRBJ1-2; D perhaps matches TRBD1 (6 bases). Trimming left V 3 bases short and J 4 bases short, with 12 bases between. The CDR3 loop spans 14 amino acids. In germline, CDR1 is LGHNA, CDR2 YSLEER. CDR3 DNA sequence: TGCGCCAGCAGCCACCCTGGACAGATCTATGGCTACACCTTC. Its translation is CASSHPGQIYGYTF.

The chain is built from TRBV29-1 and TRBJ1-2; possible D gene TRBD1, 6 bases. CDR3 length: 14 amino acids. Between the trimmed V and J ends, which lost 6 bases and 1 base, there was a span of 15 bases. In germline, CDR1 is SQVTM, CDR2 ANQGSEA. The CDR3 coding sequence is TGCAGCGTAGGTGGGACATTCGATAACTATGGCTACACCTTC. Residues: CSVGGTFDNYGYTF.